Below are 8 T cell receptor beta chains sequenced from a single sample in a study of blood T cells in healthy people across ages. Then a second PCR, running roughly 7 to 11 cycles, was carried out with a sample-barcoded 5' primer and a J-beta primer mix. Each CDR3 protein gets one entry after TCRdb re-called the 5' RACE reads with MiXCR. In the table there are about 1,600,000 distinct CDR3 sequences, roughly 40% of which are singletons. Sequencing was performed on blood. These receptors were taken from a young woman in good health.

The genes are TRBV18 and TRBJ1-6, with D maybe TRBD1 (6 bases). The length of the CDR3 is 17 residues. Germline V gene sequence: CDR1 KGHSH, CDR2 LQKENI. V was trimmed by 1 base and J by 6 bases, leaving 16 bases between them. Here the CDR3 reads CASSPRRTDTSNSPLHF. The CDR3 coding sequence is TGTGCCAGCTCACCACGACGGACAGATACGAGTAATTCACCCCTCCACTTT.

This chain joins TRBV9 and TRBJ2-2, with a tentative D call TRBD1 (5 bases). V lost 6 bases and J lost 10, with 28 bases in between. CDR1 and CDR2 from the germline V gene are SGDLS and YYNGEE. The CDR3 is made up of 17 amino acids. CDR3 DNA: TGTGCCAGCACGGGTTTCGAACTAACCACCCAGGGTACGGAGCTGTTTTTT. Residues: CASTGFELTTQGTELFF.

This CDR3 reads CASRLAGGPSNEQFF. CDR3 nucleotide sequence: TGTGCCAGCAGGCTAGCGGGGGGGCCGTCCAATGAGCAGTTCTTC. V and J are TRBV12-3 or TRBV12-4 and TRBJ2-1, with 12 positions matching TRBD2. CDR3 size: 15 residues. Trimming cost V 6 bases and J 6 bases; bases outside gene matches: 6.

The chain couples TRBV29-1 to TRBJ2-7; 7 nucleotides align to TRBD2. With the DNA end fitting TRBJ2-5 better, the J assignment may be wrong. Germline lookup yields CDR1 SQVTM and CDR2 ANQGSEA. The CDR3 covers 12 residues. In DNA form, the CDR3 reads TGCAGCGTTAACAGACTAGCAGAGACCCAGTACTTC. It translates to CSVNRLAETQYF.

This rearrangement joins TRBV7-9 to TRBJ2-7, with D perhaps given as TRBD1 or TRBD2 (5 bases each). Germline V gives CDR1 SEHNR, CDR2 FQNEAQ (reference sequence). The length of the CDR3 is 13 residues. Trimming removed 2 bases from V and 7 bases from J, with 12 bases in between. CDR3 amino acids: CASSLPGTFEQYF. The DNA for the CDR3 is TGTGCCAGCAGCTTACCTGGGACCTTTGAGCAGTACTTC.

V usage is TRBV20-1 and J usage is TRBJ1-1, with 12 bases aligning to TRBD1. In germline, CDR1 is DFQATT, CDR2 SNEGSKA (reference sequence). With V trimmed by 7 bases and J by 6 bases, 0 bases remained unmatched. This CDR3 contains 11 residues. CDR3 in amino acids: CSGDRGPEAFF. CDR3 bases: TGCAGTGGGGACAGGGGGCCTGAAGCTTTCTTT.

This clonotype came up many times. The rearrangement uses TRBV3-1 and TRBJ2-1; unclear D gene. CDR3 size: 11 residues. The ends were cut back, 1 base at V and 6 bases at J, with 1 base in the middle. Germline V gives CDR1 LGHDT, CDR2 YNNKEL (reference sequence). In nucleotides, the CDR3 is TGTGCCAGCAGCCAAGCCAATGAGCAGTTCTTC. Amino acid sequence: CASSQANEQFF.

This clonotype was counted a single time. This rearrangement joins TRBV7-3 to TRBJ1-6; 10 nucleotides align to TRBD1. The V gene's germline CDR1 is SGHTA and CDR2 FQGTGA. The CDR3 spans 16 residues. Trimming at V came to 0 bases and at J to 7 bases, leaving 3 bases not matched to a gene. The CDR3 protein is CASSLTRDRGNSPLHF. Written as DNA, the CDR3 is TGTGCCAGCAGCTTAACGAGGGACAGGGGAAATTCACCCCTCCACTTT.